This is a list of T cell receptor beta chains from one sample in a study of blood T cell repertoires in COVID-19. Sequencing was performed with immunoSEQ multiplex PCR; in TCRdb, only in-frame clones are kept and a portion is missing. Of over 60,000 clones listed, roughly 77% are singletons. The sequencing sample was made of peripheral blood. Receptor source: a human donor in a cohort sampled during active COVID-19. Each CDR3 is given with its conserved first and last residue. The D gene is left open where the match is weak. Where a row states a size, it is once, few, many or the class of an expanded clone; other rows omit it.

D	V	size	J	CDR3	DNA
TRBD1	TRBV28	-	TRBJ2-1	CASSLEDRDNEQFF	TGTGCCAGCAGTTTAGAGGACAGGGACAATGAGCAGTTCTTC
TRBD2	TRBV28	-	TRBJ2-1	CASSSLLTSGSSIEQFF	TGTGCCAGCAGTTCCCTCTTGACTAGCGGGAGCTCAATTGAGCAGTTCTTC
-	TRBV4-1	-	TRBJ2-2	CASSQGVQGSGELFF	TGCGCCAGCAGCCAAGGCGTTCAGGGGTCCGGGGAGCTGTTTTTT
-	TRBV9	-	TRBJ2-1	CASTFGLAPGGEQFF	TGTGCCAGCACCTTCGGGTTAGCGCCTGGAGGTGAGCAGTTCTTC
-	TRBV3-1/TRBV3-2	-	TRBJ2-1	CASSLRDSSYNEQFF	TGTGCCAGCAGCCTACGGGACTCCTCCTACAATGAGCAGTTCTTC
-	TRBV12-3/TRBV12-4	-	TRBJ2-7	CASSSGSYEQYF	TGTGCCAGCAGTTCCGGGAGTTACGAGCAGTACTTC
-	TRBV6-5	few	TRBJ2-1	CASSRLENNEQFF	TGTGCCAGCTCGCGACTAGAGAACAATGAGCAGTTCTTC
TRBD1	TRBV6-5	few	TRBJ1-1	CASSDRGRSRAFF	TGTGCCAGCAGCGACAGGGGAAGAAGTAGAGCTTTCTTT
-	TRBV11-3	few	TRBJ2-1	CASSSDRAYNEQFF	TGTGCCAGCTCGTCGGACAGAGCCTACAATGAGCAGTTCTTC
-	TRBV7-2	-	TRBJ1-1	CASSSSYFTGYTEAFF	TGTGCCAGCAGCTCCTCCTATTTTACGGGGTACACTGAAGCTTTCTTT
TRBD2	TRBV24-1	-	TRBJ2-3	CATSDFSGSTDTQYF	TGTGCCACCAGTGATTTTAGCGGGAGCACAGATACGCAGTATTTT
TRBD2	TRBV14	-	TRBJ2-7	CASSRGGLAGFYEQYF	TGTGCCAGCAGCCGTGGGGGACTAGCGGGCTTCTACGAGCAGTACTTC
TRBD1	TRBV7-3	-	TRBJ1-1	CASSLGQGEITEAFF	TGTGCCAGCAGCTTAGGGCAGGGGGAAATCACTGAAGCTTTCTTT
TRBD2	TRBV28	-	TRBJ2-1	CASSPLAAGYNEQFF	TGTGCCAGCAGTCCTCTAGCGGCCGGCTACAATGAGCAGTTCTTC
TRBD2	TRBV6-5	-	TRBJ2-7	CASSYREGGEQYF	TGTGCCAGCAGTTACAGGGAGGGCGGCGAGCAGTACTTC
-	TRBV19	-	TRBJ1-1	CASSDRTANTEAFF	TGTGCCAGTAGTGACAGGACGGCGAACACTGAAGCTTTCTTT
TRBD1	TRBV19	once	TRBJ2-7	CASSAGQGYEQYF	TGTGCCAGTAGTGCGGGACAGGGCTACGAGCAGTACTTC
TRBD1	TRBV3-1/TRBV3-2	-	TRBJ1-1	CASSHQNRGRLSAFF	TGTGCCAGCAGCCATCAAAACAGGGGGCGCCTGTCAGCTTTCTTT
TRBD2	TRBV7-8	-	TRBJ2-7	CASSLTSGGTYEQYF	TGTGCCAGCAGCCTTACTAGCGGCGGGACCTACGAGCAGTACTTC
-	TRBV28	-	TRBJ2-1	CASSLPREIDNEQFF	TGTGCCAGCAGTCTACCCAGGGAAATCGACAATGAGCAGTTCTTC
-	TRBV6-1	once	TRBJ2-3	CASSETLDADTQYF	TGTGCCAGCAGTGAAACACTAGACGCAGATACGCAGTATTTT
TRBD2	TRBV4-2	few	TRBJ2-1	CASSQEGTSGSGSYNEQFF	TGTGCCAGCAGCCAAGAAGGGACTAGCGGGAGCGGGTCCTACAATGAGCAGTTCTTC
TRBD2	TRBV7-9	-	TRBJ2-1	CASSLPPRTSGRKAEQFF	TGTGCCAGCAGCTTACCGCCGAGGACTAGCGGGAGGAAAGCTGAGCAGTTCTTC
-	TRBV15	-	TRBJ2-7	CATSRDLTDYEQYF	TGTGCCACCAGCAGAGATTTAACAGACTACGAGCAGTACTTC
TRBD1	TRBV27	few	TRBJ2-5	CASTTTGEVGETQYF	TGTGCCAGCACCACGACAGGGGAGGTAGGAGAGACCCAGTACTTC
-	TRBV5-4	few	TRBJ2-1	CASSLGAGPTDEQFF	TGTGCCAGCAGCTTGGGTGCGGGCCCGACGGATGAGCAGTTCTTC
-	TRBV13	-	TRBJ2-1	CASSLRGTPGREQFF	TGTGCCAGCAGCTTACGCGGGACCCCCGGTCGTGAGCAGTTCTTC
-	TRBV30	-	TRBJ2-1	CAWSQGVLDYNEQFF	TGTGCCTGGAGTCAGGGTGTTCTAGATTACAATGAGCAGTTCTTC
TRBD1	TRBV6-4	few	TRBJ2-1	CASSDGTGGNEQFF	TGTGCCAGCAGTGACGGGACAGGGGGCAATGAGCAGTTCTTC
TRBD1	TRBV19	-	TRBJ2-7	CASSNLKDRTYEQYF	TGTGCCAGTAGCAATTTGAAGGACAGGACCTACGAGCAGTACTTC
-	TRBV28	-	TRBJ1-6	CASGRDSNSPLHF	TGTGCCAGCGGGCGCGACAGCAATTCACCCCTCCACTTT
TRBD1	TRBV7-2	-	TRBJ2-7	CASSLWQGAYEQYF	TGTGCCAGCAGCTTATGGCAGGGGGCTTACGAGCAGTACTTC
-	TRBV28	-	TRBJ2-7	CASSLLVPRGQGEQYF	TGTGCCAGCAGTTTGCTTGTACCCAGGGGCCAGGGCGAGCAGTACTTC
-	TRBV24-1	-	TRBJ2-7	CATSDYRTPYEQYF	TGTGCCACCAGTGATTACAGGACCCCCTACGAGCAGTACTTC
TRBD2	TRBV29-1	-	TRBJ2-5	CSVDGLAGAETQYF	TGCAGCGTTGATGGACTAGCGGGAGCGGAGACCCAGTACTTC
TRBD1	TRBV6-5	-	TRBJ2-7	CARGQASRIPYEQYF	TGTGCCAGGGGACAGGCTTCAAGGATACCCTACGAGCAGTACTTC
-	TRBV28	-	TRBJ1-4	CASSPAGHATNEKLFF	TGTGCCAGCAGCCCCGCGGGGCATGCAACTAATGAAAAACTGTTTTTT
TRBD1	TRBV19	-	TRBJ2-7	CASSRTGTGYEQYF	TGTGCCAGTAGTAGGACAGGGACGGGATACGAGCAGTACTTC
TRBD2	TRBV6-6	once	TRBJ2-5	CATWGREEAPETQYF	TGTGCCACCTGGGGGCGGGAGGAGGCCCCAGAGACCCAGTACTTC
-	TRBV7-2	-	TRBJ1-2	CASSPVGGDYGYTF	TGTGCCAGCAGCCCAGTCGGAGGGGACTATGGCTACACCTTC
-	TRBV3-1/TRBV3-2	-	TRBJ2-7	CASTQAQGPWHF	TGTGCCAGCACCCAGGCCCAGGGCCCATGGCACTTC
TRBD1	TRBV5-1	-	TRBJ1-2	CASSPGQNDNYGYTF	TGCGCCAGCAGTCCGGGACAGAACGATAACTATGGCTACACCTTC
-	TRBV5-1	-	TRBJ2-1	CASSLSQSYNEQFF	TGCGCCAGCAGCTTATCACAGTCCTACAATGAGCAGTTCTTC
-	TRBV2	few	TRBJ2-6	CASSDYPGANVLTF	TGTGCCAGCAGTGACTACCCGGGGGCCAACGTCCTGACTTTC
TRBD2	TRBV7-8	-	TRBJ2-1	CASSLARVASGSDEQFF	TGTGCCAGCAGCTTAGCGCGGGTCGCTAGCGGGAGCGATGAGCAGTTCTTC
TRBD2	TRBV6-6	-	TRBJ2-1	CASSHSGSHNEQFF	TGTGCCAGCAGTCATAGCGGGAGTCACAATGAGCAGTTCTTC
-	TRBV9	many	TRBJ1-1	CASSVGSSGSRETEAFF	TGTGCCAGCAGCGTAGGCTCCTCCGGTAGTAGGGAGACTGAAGCTTTCTTT
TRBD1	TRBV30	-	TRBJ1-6	CAWRIPLGRDRASPLHF	TGTGCCTGGAGAATCCCCTTAGGAAGGGACAGGGCTTCACCCCTCCACTTT
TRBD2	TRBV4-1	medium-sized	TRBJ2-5	CASSLGPSGRGQETQYF	TGCGCCAGCAGCCTCGGTCCTAGCGGGAGGGGTCAAGAGACCCAGTACTTC
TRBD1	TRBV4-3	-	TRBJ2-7	CASSIDRASVYEQYF	TGCGCCAGCAGTATCGACAGGGCATCGGTATACGAGCAGTACTTC
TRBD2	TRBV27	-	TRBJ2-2	CASSLAGGAGELFF	TGTGCCAGCAGCCTAGCGGGGGGGGCCGGGGAGCTGTTTTTT
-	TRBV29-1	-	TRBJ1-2	CSVRAVNYGYTF	TGCAGCGTCAGAGCGGTTAACTATGGCTACACCTTC
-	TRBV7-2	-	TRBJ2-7	CASSLGRGLYEQYF	TGTGCCAGCAGCTTAGGCCGCGGACTATACGAGCAGTACTTC
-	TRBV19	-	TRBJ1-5	CASSLQGINQPQHF	TGTGCCAGTAGTCTCCAGGGGATCAATCAGCCCCAGCATTTT